This paragraph covers one T cell receptor beta chain sequence. Its target antigen remains unknown. No base quality information exists; no much larger clone differs at one position. One collaborating source in Seattle enrolled patients while the patients were actively infected and followed the patients over time throughout the course of disease. Each collaborating institution followed its own protocols to collect whole blood in K2EDTA tubes. Collaborator samples were shipped for TCRbeta analysis as frozen whole blood, isolated PBMCs, or DNA extracted from either sample type. TCRbeta CDR3 regions were amplified from genomic DNA by means of the immunoSEQ Assay, a bias-controlled multiplex PCR. As for the original processing: The number of nucleated cells in each sample was estimated from the amplification of reference gene primers within the assay. To quantify the absolute abundance of each unique TCRbeta CDR3 rearrangement, sequence reads were collapsed and filtered. Productive Simpson clonality was computed per sample as the square root of Simpson's diversity index over productive rearrangements. As stored in TCRdb, this immuneACCESS dataset retains in-frame rearrangements with V and J assigned. A fraction of the clones does not appear; measured against another copy, unresolved V genes explain less than half of the discrepancy, and the remainder lacks a known reason. The V and J calls and the clone size are those of that table, but D and trimming were determined from the DNA. This sample comprises approximately 300,000 clones, about 93% of them detected only once. The top ten clones comprise about 6.8% of the sample.

This sample stems from a study of blood T cell repertoires in COVID-19 (TCRdb year 2020). Looking at the study overall: The collaborator samples originated in the United States, Italy and Spain and spanned the acute and convalescent phases of COVID-19. The material from the prospective study consisted of cDNA or gDNA derived from T cells, B-cell-depleted T cells, or PBMCs. Deeply sampled blood TCRbeta repertoires from subjects exposed to, actively infected with, or recovered from COVID-19 were included in the dataset. A freely available public database, intended as a resource for researchers studying the immune response to SARS-CoV-2, is where the repertoires were released. The samples were drawn from two sources: the first 160 participants of the ongoing ImmuneRACE study, and 950 to 1,500 subjects contributed by 6 global collaborators. A de-identified subject ID, COVID-19 status, age in years and sex were almost always included in the sample metadata. Where HLA class I and class II types were available, the types were taken from metadata supplied by the sample provider, not from assay-based typing. What the authors observed across the whole study: How much clinical and demographic metadata was included differed by source and by participant, and the metadata was provided uncurated.

The clonotype was recovered from a woman in her twenties or thirties with COVID-19, enrolled during active disease. The material sequenced was peripheral blood.

The DNA is TGTGCCAGCAGTCCCTATAGCGGGAGTGAGACCCAGTACTTC. Translation gives CASSPYSGSETQYF. The V and J segments used are TRBV6-5 and TRBJ2-5; 9 middle bases align to TRBD2. Counted from cysteine to phenylalanine, this CDR3 has 14 amino acids. Kept here is only the CDR3 DNA, which spans 42 bases and is read in frame from base 1. Per the germline V gene, MNHEY is the CDR1 and SVGAGI is the CDR2. After removal of 5 bases from V and 5 bases from J, the junction retains 6 bases not matched to a gene.